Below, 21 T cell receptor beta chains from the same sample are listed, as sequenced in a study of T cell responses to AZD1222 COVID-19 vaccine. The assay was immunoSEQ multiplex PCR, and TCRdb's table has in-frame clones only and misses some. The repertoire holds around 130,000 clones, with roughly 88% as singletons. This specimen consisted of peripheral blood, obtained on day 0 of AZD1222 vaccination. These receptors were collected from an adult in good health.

DNA of the CDR3: TGTGCCAGCAGATACACTAGCGGGGGAGAGACCCAGTACTTC. Residues: CASRYTSGGETQYF. V and J are TRBV5-5 and TRBJ2-5; 11 nucleotides line up with TRBD2. Trimming removed 5 bases from V and 4 bases from J; junction bases left unmatched: 4. The CDR3 has 14 residues. CDR1 is SGHKS and CDR2 is YYEKEE in the germline V gene (reference sequence). Based on the CDR3 plus reference TRBV5-5 and TRBJ2-5, the full variable domain is DAGVTQSPTHLIKTRGQQVTLRCSPISGHKSVSWYQQVLGQGPQFIFQYYEKEERGRGNFPDRFSARQFPNYSSELNVNALLLGDSALYLCASRYTSGGETQYFGPGTRLLVL.

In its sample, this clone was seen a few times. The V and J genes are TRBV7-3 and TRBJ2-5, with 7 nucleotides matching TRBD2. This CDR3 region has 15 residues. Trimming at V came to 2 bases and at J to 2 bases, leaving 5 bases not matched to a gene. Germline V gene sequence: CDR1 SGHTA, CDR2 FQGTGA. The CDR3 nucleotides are TGTGCCAGCAGCTTAGGGGGGGAAACACAAGAGACCCAGTACTTC. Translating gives CASSLGGETQETQYF.

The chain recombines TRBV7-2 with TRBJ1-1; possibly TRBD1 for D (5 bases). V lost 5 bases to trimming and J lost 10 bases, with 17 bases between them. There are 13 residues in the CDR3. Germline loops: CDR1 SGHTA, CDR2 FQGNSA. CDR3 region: CASSTSGGARAFF. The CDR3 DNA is TGTGCCAGCAGCACAAGCGGAGGGGCCAGAGCTTTCTTT.

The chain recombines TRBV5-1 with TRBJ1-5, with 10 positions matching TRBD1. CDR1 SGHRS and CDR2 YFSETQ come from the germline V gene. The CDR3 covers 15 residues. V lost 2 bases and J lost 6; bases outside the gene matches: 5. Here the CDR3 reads CASSLEGQGGQPQHF. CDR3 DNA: TGCGCCAGCAGCTTAGAAGGACAGGGGGGTCAGCCCCAGCATTTT. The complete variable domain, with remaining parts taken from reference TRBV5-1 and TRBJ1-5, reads KAGVTQTPRYLIKTRGQQVTLSCSPISGHRSVSWYQQTPGQGLQFLFEYFSETQRNKGNFPGRFSGRQFSNSRSEMNVSTLELGDSALYLCASSLEGQGGQPQHFGDGTRLSIL.

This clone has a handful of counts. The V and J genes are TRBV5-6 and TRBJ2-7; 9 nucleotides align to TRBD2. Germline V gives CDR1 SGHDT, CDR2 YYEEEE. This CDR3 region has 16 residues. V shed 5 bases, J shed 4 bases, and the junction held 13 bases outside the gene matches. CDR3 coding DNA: TGTGCCAGCAGTACAGCGACTAGCGGCTATCGGTACGAGCAGTACTTC. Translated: CASSTATSGYRYEQYF.

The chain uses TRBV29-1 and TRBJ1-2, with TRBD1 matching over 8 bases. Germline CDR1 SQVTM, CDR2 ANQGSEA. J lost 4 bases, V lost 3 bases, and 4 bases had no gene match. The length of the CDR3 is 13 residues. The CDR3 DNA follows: TGCAGCGTTGAGATGGACAGGGTCTATGGCTACACCTTC. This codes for CSVEMDRVYGYTF.

CDR3 in amino acids: CASIHRGNQPQHF. CDR3 bases: TGTGCCAGCATCCACAGGGGAAATCAGCCCCAGCATTTT. The rearrangement joins TRBV6-5 to TRBJ1-5, with TRBD1 matching 7 bases. V gave up 7 bases and J gave up 4 bases; unmatched junction bases: 4. Looked up from germline, CDR1 is MNHEY and CDR2 is SVGAGI. CDR3 length: 13 amino acids.

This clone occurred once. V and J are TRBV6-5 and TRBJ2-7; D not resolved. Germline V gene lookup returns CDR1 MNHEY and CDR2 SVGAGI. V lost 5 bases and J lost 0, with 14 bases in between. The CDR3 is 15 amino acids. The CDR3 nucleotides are TGTGCCAGCAGTCCCTTAGGGCAGACCTCCTACGAGCAGTACTTC. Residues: CASSPLGQTSYEQYF.

As DNA, the CDR3 is TGTGCCAGCATCAAGGACAGGGGGCGGGTCACAGATACGCAGTATTTT. Encoded protein: CASIKDRGRVTDTQYF. V is TRBV28 and J is TRBJ2-3; 11 nucleotides line up with TRBD1. This CDR3 comprises 16 residues. CDR1 MDHEN and CDR2 SYDVKM come from the germline V gene. The ends lost 7 bases at V and 2 bases at J; junction bases unmatched: 8.

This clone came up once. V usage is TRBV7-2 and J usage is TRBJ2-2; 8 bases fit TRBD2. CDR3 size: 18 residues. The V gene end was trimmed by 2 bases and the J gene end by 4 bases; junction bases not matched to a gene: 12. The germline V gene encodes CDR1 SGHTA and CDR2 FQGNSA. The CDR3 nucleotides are TGTGCCAGCAGCTTATTCCCCGCGCGGGAGGCTCCCACCGGGGAGCTGTTTTTT. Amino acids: CASSLFPAREAPTGELFF.

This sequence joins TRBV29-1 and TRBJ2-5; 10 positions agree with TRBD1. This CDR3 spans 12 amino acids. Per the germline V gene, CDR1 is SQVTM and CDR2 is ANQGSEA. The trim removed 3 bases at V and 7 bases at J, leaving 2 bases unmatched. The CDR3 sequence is CSVDRDRGTQYF. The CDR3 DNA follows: TGCAGCGTTGATAGGGACAGGGGGACCCAGTACTTC.

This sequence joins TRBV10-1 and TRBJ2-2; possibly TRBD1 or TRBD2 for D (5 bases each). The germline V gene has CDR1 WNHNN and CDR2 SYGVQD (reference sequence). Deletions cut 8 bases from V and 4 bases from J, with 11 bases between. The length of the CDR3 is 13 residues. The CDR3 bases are TGCGCCAGCTCCGGGACCCCCACCGGGGAGCTGTTTTTT. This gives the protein CASSGTPTGELFF.

The CDR3 nucleotides are TGTGCCAGCAGCCTTAGGACCGGGCCACAGGACACTGAAGCTTTCTTT. This codes for CASSLRTGPQDTEAFF. The gene calls are TRBV14 and TRBJ1-1; the D gene is possibly TRBD1 (5 bases). CDR1 and CDR2 from the germline V gene are SGHDN and FVKESK. CDR3 size: 16 residues. V was clipped by 4 bases and J by 3 bases, with 18 bases between them.

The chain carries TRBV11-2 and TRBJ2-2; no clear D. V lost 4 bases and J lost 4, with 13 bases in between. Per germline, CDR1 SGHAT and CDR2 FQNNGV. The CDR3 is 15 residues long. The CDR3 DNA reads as TGTGCCAGCAGCTGGCGGTCAGGAACCACCGGGGAGCTGTTTTTT. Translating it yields CASSWRSGTTGELFF. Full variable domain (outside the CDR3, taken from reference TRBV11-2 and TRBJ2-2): EAGVAQSPRYKIIEKRQSVAFWCNPISGHATLYWYQQILGQGPKLLIQFQNNGVVDDSQLPKDRFSAERLKGVDSTLKIQPAKLEDSAVYLCASSWRSGTTGELFFGEGSRLTVL.

As DNA, the CDR3 is TGTGCCAGCAGTCGGGACAGGGGGGTTTACAATGAGCAGTTCTTC. This codes for CASSRDRGVYNEQFF. The J gene is TRBJ2-1, the V gene TRBV7-8; 11 bases map to TRBD1. The V gene's germline CDR1 is SGHVS and CDR2 FQNEAQ. The CDR3 is 15 amino acids. V lost 6 bases, J lost 4 bases, and 5 bases stayed unmatched.

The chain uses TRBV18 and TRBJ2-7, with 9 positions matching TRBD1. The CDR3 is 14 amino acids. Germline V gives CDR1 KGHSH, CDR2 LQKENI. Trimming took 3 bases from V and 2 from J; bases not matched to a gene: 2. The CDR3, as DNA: TGTGCCAGCTCACCCGGGACAGGGACCTACGAGCAGTACTTC. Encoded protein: CASSPGTGTYEQYF.

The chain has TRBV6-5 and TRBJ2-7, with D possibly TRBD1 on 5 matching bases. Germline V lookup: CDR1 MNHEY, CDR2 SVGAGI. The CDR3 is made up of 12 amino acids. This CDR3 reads CAVQGTNYEQYF. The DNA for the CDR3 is TGTGCGGTGCAGGGTACGAACTACGAGCAGTACTTC.

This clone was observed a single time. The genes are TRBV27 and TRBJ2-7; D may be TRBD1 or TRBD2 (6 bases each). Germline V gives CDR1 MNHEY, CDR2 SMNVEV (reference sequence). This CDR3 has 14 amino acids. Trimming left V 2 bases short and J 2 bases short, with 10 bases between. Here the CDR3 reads CASSLRGPPYEQYF. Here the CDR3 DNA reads TGTGCCAGCAGTTTACGGGGGCCCCCCTACGAGCAGTACTTC.

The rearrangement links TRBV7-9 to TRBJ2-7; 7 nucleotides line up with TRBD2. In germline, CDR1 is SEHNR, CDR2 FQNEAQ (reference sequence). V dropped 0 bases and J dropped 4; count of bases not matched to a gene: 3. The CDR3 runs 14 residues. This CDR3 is CASSLARGFYEQYF. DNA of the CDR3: TGTGCCAGCAGCTTAGCGCGGGGGTTTTACGAGCAGTACTTC.

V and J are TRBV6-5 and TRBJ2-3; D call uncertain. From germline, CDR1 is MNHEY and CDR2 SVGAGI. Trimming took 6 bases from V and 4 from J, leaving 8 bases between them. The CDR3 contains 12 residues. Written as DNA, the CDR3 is TGTGCCAGCAGCCTAGGGCCAGATACGCAGTATTTT. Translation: CASSLGPDTQYF.

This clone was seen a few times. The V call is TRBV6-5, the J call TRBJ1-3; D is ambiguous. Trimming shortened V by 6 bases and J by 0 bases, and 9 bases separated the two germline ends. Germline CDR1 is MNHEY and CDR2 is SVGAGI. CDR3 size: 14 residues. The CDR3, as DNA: TGTGCCAGCAGCGGAAGGGCCTCTGGAAACACCATATATTTT. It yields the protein CASSGRASGNTIYF.